These 3 T cell receptor beta chains originate from one sample sequenced in a study of tumor-infiltrating lymphocytes in primary liver carcinoma. Co-extraction yielded RNA and DNA from around 20-30 mg of unsorted bulk tissue. Starting from around 0.45 ug of total RNA, TCR beta cDNA was produced with a primer in the constant region. It was through three nested multiplex PCR rounds of slightly modified ARM-PCR that TCR beta libraries arose. Rounds one and two of PCR, each of 10 cycles, were primed with TRBV1-TRBV30 forward primers and a C-beta reverse primer. A single record per CDR3 protein comes from TCRdb applying MiXCR to the multiplex PCR reads. The table lists roughly 120,000 distinct CDR3 sequences, 55% to 75% of them singletons. Sequenced sample: liver tumor tissue from sampling region 3. Regarding subset: tumor region T3, left-lateral pole. Source of these receptors: a woman aged 55-75 years with primary liver carcinoma and hepatitis B virus infection.

This clonotype was seen at least ten times. The chain joins TRBV29-1 to TRBJ2-2; unclear D gene. This CDR3 comprises 11 residues. Germline V gives CDR1 SQVTM, CDR2 ANQGSEA. The V end lost 0 bases, the J end lost 7 bases, and 3 bases lay between the germline ends. CDR3 nucleotide sequence: TGCAGCGTTGAAGATAACGGGGAGCTGTTTTTT. Protein product: CSVEDNGELFF.

As to this clonotype: The junction shows a germline mismatch at one end, possibly a read error. The rearrangement uses TRBV5-8 and TRBJ2-3, with 12 nucleotides matching TRBD2. The length of the CDR3 is 18 residues. Looked up from germline, CDR1 is SGHTS and CDR2 is YDEGEE. The CDR3 loop is CANSLGLAGLSPTDTQYF. The DNA for the CDR3 is TGTGCCAACAGCTTGGGACTAGCGGGCCTCTCTCCCACAGATACGCAGTATTTT.

This clonotype came up once. V is TRBV18 and J is TRBJ1-2, with D possibly matching TRBD1 (5 bases). Trimming pared 3 bases from V and 5 bases from J, leaving 22 bases between. CDR1 and CDR2 from the germline V gene are KGHSH and LQKENI. The CDR3 has 17 residues. Written as DNA, the CDR3 is TGTGCCAGCTCACCTGCGGCAGGGATACAAACCGAGTATGGCTACACCTTC. This gives the protein CASSPAAGIQTEYGYTF. Using reference TRBV18 and TRBJ1-2 for the parts outside the CDR3, the full variable domain is NAGVMQNPRHLVRRRGQEARLRCSPMKGHSHVYWYRQLPEEGLKFMVYLQKENIIDESGMPKERFSAEFPKEGPSILRIQQVVRGDSAAYFCASSPAAGIQTEYGYTFGSGTRLTVV.